This TCR beta chain was identified during a study of cytomegalovirus exposure and HLA in healthy donors. Concerning this clone itself: The antigen is unknown.

Germline CDR1 and CDR2: MNHEY and SVGAGI. This CDR3 has 15 amino acids. Trimming took 7 bases from V and 6 from J, leaving 18 bases between them. Profiled with immunoSEQ multiplex PCR; TCRdb holds only in-frame clones, not every one. The sample yields about 58,000 clones, 90% seen once. Study conclusions and caveats: Using the classifier, cytomegalovirus status was reportedly diagnosed with high specificity and sensitivity.

Sample: PBMCs. The TCR originated in a man younger than 30 in good health and CMV-seronegative. The chain employs TRBV6-5 and TRBJ2-2, with a tentative D call TRBD2 (5 bases). DNA of the CDR3: TGTGCCAGCAACCCGGATTCGGGGATCGCCGGGGAGCTGTTTTTT. This translates into CASNPDSGIAGELFF.